Each of the 10 T cell receptor beta chains below was sequenced from the same sample in a study of blood T cell repertoires in COVID-19. Generated by immunoSEQ multiplex PCR, the TCRdb table keeps only in-frame clones and is missing some. The sample lists around 140,000 clones; 60% to 80% were seen once. The sequencing input was peripheral blood. The receptors come from a woman aged 45-60 years with active or convalescent COVID-19.

This rearrangement joins TRBV11-2 to TRBJ2-2, with 10 positions matching TRBD2. This CDR3 comprises 17 residues. With V trimmed by 3 bases and J by 1 base, 5 bases remained unmatched. Germline assignment: CDR1 SGHAT and CDR2 FQNNGV. The CDR3 DNA reads TGTGCCAGCAGCTTTGGAGCGGGGGGGGTGAACACCGGGGAGCTGTTTTTT. Its translation is CASSFGAGGVNTGELFF.

The V and J genes are TRBV18 and TRBJ2-2; D is perhaps TRBD1 (5 bases). Trimming removed 6 bases from V and 5 bases from J, with 10 bases in between. The CDR3 has 13 residues. CDR1 and CDR2 (germline): KGHSH, LQKENI. The CDR3 DNA follows: TGTGCCAGCTCCCAGTCAGGGACCGGGGAGCTGTTTTTT. Its translation: CASSQSGTGELFF.

J is TRBJ1-1 and V is TRBV2; D remains unclear. Trimming took off 8 bases at V and 1 base at J, with 11 bases between the two ends. The CDR3 is made up of 13 amino acids. Germline lookup yields CDR1 SNHLY and CDR2 FYNNEI. The CDR3 bases are TGTGCCAGCGTATGGACTCCGAACACTGAAGCTTTCTTT. This translates into CASVWTPNTEAFF.

The chain couples TRBV30 to TRBJ1-5; D is perhaps TRBD1 (6 bases). Deletions cut 3 bases from V and 2 bases from J, with 11 bases between. Germline V gene lookup returns CDR1 GTSNPN and CDR2 SVGIG (reference sequence). The CDR3 consists of 14 residues. CDR3 residues: CAWRPDSRNQPQHF. The CDR3 coding sequence is TGTGCCTGGAGGCCGGACAGTCGCAATCAGCCCCAGCATTTT.

The rearrangement links TRBV28 to TRBJ2-1; maybe TRBD2 (6 bases). V was shortened by 6 bases and J by 6 bases, with 18 bases between the two germline ends. The CDR3 covers 15 residues. CDR1 is MDHEN and CDR2 is SYDVKM in the germline V gene. The CDR3 region has the DNA TGTGCCAGCAGCCATTACCCGGACTACCCCAATGAGCAGTTCTTC. Translating gives CASSHYPDYPNEQFF.

The chain joins TRBV7-2 to TRBJ2-7; 8 bases map to TRBD2. The germline V gene encodes CDR1 SGHTA and CDR2 FQGNSA. This CDR3 is 14 amino acids long. V lost 0 bases, J lost 6 bases, and 4 bases stayed unmatched. Written as DNA, the CDR3 is TGTGCCAGCAGCTTAGCAGGGACTAGGGGCGAGCAGTACTTC. Protein: CASSLAGTRGEQYF.

This chain links TRBV6-5 with TRBJ1-2, with a weak D call TRBD1 (5 bases). CDR3 length: 15 amino acids. Trimming pared 11 bases from V and 1 base from J, leaving 20 bases between. Germline CDR1 is MNHEY and CDR2 is SVGAGI. This CDR3 reads CASNPGGVLNYGYTF. DNA for the CDR3: TGTGCCTCTAATCCTGGGGGGGTTCTTAACTATGGCTACACCTTC.

Here the CDR3 reads CASSYLDRREQYF. CDR3 DNA: TGTGCCAGCAGTTACCTGGACAGACGCGAGCAGTACTTC. The V call is TRBV6-2 or TRBV6-3, the J call TRBJ2-7; weak D call: TRBD1 (6 bases). The CDR3 length is 13 residues. CDR1 and CDR2 from the germline V gene are MNHEY and SVGEGT. V lost 2 bases and J 6 bases, leaving 11 bases between the germline ends.

This clone was picked up a small number of times. The rearrangement links TRBV19 to TRBJ1-4; D gene unclear. Trimming pared 3 bases from V and 9 bases from J, leaving 8 bases between. CDR3 length equals 12 residues. CDR1 and CDR2 (germline): LNHDA, SQIVND (reference sequence). CDR3 sequence reads: CASSIGGKKLFF. The CDR3 nucleotides are TGTGCCAGTAGTATTGGAGGGAAAAAACTGTTTTTT.

The V and J genes are TRBV7-2 and TRBJ2-3, with TRBD2 matching over 10 bases. The CDR3 has 14 amino acids. Germline V gene sequence: CDR1 SGHTA, CDR2 FQGNSA. V was pared by 8 bases and J by 6 bases, with 8 bases of the junction left unmatched. The CDR3 nucleotides read TGTGCCAGCCGGTCTAGCGGGAGTACGGATACGCAGTATTTT. It codes for CASRSSGSTDTQYF.